A selection of T cell receptor beta chains follows, all from one sample in a study of tumor-infiltrating lymphocytes in primary liver carcinoma. TCRdb reprocessed the multiplex PCR reads with MiXCR, giving one entry per CDR3 protein. This repertoire shows under 50,000 distinct CDR3 sequences, just over 70% found once; its top ten account for approximately 31%. The sequenced sample was liver tumor tissue from sampling region 5. The receptors originated from a man aged 40-55 years with primary liver carcinoma and hepatitis B virus infection. CDR3s include the opening cysteine and the closing phenylalanine or tryptophan. Each record gives: D gene, CDR3 length, J gene, clone size, V gene, CDR3 protein, CDR3 DNA. D genes are given only for firm matches. The listing skips clone size in some rows; elsewhere it reads once, few, many or a size class.

>NA|15|TRBJ1-4|NA|TRBV28
CASSTGQSTKAKLFF
TGTGCCAGCAGTACCGGGCAGTCAACTAAAGCAAAACTGTTTTTT
>NA|15|TRBJ1-6|many|TRBV25-1
CASSDAGGSNSPLHF
TGTGCCAGCAGTGATGCGGGGGGGTCTAATTCACCCCTCCACTTT
>NA|15|TRBJ1-5|NA|TRBV6-1
CASNGGWTIDQLQHF
TGTGCCAGCAATGGGGGGTGGACAATCGATCAGCTCCAGCATTTT
>TRBD1|14|TRBJ1-4|many|TRBV2
CASRGTVTNEKLFF
TGTGCCAGCAGGGGGACAGTGACTAATGAAAAACTGTTTTTT
>TRBD1|11|TRBJ1-2|NA|TRBV29-1
CSVDRALGYTF
TGCAGTGTTGACAGGGCTCTTGGCTACACCTTC
>NA|16|TRBJ2-3|NA|TRBV11-1
CASSGGLAVSTDTQYF
TGTGCCAGCAGCGGGGGGCTAGCGGTTAGCACAGATACGCAGTATTTT
>TRBD1|13|TRBJ2-7|once|TRBV29-1
CSVRTGADYKQYF
TGCAGCGTCCGGACAGGGGCGGATTACAAGCAGTACTTC
>NA|12|TRBJ2-1|once|TRBV29-1
CGVDQESNEQFF
TGCGGCGTTGATCAGGAATCCAATGAGCAATTCTTC
>NA|14|TRBJ2-3|NA|TRBV11-2
CAKNFRDSTDTQYF
TGTGCCAAAAACTTTCGGGACAGCACAGATACGCAGTATTTT
>NA|12|TRBJ2-2|NA|TRBV6-1
CAGRPDTGELFF
TGTGCCGGCAGGCCAGACACCGGGGAGCTGTTTTTT
>NA|15|TRBJ2-3|many|TRBV10-1
CASSPGGASTDTQYF
TGCGCCAGCAGCCCAGGGGGGGCCTCCACAGATACGCAGTATTTT
>TRBD1|15|TRBJ2-7|NA|TRBV7-8
CASSIILGGSYEQCF
TGTGCCAGCAGCATAATCTTAGGGGGCTCCTACGAGCAGTGCTTC
>NA|17|TRBJ2-7|NA|TRBV5-1
CASSSGEGRDRPYEQYF
TGCGCCAGCAGCTCGGGAGAAGGACGGGACAGACCATACGAGCAGTACTTC
>NA|14|TRBJ1-4|many|TRBV30
CAWKRTSPGTQLFF
TGTGCCTGGAAAAGAACGTCCCCCGGGACCCAACTGTTTTTT
>NA|11|TRBJ2-1|NA|TRBV10-3
CAISEGSREFF
TGTGCCATCAGTGAAGGGTCTCGGGAATTCTTC
>NA|15|TRBJ2-3|NA|TRBV29-1
CSAGSVPSSTGTQYF
TGCAGCGCCGGATCTGTCCCTTCAAGCACAGGTACGCAGTATTTT
>NA|13|TRBJ2-7|many|TRBV28
CASSLSDGREQYF
TGTGCCAGCAGTTTATCGGACGGCCGCGAGCAGTACTTC